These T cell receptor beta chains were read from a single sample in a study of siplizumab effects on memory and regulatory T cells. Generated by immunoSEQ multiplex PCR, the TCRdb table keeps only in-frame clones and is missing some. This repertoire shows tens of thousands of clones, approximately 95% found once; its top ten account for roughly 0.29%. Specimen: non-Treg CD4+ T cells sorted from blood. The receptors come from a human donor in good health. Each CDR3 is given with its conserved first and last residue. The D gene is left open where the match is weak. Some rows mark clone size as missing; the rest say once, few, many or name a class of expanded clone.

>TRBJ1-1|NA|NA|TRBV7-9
TGTGCCAGCAGCTCGGGAAATGAAGCTTTCTTT
CASSSGNEAFF
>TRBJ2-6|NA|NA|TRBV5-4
TGTGCCAGCTCCCGGGAGCTTGGGGCCAACGTCCTGACTTTC
CASSRELGANVLTF
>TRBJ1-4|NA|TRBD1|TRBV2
TGTGCTATCCGAACAGGGGGCGTTGAAAAACTGTTTTTT
CAIRTGGVEKLFF
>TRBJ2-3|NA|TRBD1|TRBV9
TGTGCCAGCAGCGAGACAGGGACAGATACGCAGTATTTT
CASSETGTDTQYF
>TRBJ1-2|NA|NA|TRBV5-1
TGCGCCAGCAGCTTTAACGTGGGTAGCGCAGAAGGCTACACCTTC
CASSFNVGSAEGYTF
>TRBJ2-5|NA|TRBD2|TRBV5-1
TGCGCCAGCAGCTTGGCCCGGGGGGGCTCGCGGCAAGAGACCCAGTACTTC
CASSLARGGSRQETQYF
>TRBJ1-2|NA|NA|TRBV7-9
TGTGCCAGCAGCCTAAACCCGAAAGGGGGAGCTAACTATGGCTACACCTTC
CASSLNPKGGANYGYTF
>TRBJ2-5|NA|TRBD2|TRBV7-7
TGTGCTAGCAGCTTAAATCCCGGGGGGGAAGAGACCCAGTACTTC
CASSLNPGGEETQYF
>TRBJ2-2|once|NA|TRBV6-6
TGTGCCAGCAGACCCTATCAACTCCAGGGAACGGGGGAGCTGTTTTTT
CASRPYQLQGTGELFF
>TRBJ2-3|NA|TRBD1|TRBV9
TGTGCCAGCAGCGTTAGACAGGGCACTAGCACAGATACGCAGTATTTT
CASSVRQGTSTDTQYF
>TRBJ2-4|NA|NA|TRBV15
TGTGCCACCAGCAGATTACGAGGGGAAGCCAAAAACATTCAGTACTTC
CATSRLRGEAKNIQYF
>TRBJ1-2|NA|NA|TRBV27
TGTGCCAGCAGGCCAGGGACCCGTGGTGTCTATGGCTACACCTTC
CASRPGTRGVYGYTF
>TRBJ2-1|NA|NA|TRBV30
TGTGCCTGGAGTCGCGGGCAAGGGGGGGTCAATGAGCAGTTCTTC
CAWSRGQGGVNEQFF
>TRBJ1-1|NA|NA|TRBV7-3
TGTGCCAGCAGCTTTGACGTCAACACTGAAGCTTTCTTT
CASSFDVNTEAFF
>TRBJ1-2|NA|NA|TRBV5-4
TGTGCCAGCAGCTTTAAGTTGGCGCCCTATGGCTACACCTTC
CASSFKLAPYGYTF
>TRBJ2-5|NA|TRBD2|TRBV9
TGTGCCAGCAGCGTAGGTAGCGGGCGGGAGACCCAGTACTTC
CASSVGSGRETQYF
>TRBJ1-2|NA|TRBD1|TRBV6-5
TGTGCCAGCAGTTACTCAGGGACAGGGAACCACTATGGCTACACCTTC
CASSYSGTGNHYGYTF
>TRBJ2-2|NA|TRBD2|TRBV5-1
TGCGCCAGCAGCTTGACTAGCGGGAGTGAAACCGGGGAGCTGTTTTTT
CASSLTSGSETGELFF
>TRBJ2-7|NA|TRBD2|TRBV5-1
TGCGCCAGCAGCTTGGAGGTAGCGGGGGGGCATGGATCCTACGAGCAGTACTTC
CASSLEVAGGHGSYEQYF
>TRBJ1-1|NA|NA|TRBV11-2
TGTGCCAGCAGTTCTGGGATTGCGATCACTGAAGCTTTCTTT
CASSSGIAITEAFF
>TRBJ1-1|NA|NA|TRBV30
TGTGCCTGGAGTGTACAACAGGTAACCGAAGCTTTCTTT
CAWSVQQVTEAFF
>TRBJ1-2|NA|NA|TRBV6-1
TGTGCCAGCAGTGAAGGGGGCAGACCCTTCGATGGCTACACCTTC
CASSEGGRPFDGYTF
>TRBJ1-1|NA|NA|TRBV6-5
TGTGCCAGCAGTTCGGGCTGGGGGGGCACTGAAGCTTTCTTT
CASSSGWGGTEAFF
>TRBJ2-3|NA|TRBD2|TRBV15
TGTGCCACCAGCAGAGGGGCTAGCGGAACCACAGATACGCAGTATTTT
CATSRGASGTTDTQYF
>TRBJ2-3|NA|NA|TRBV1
TGCACCAGCAGCCAAGATTGGGCTAGCGAACGCACAGATACGCAGTATTTT
CTSSQDWASERTDTQYF
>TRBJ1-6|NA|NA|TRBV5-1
TGCGCCAGCAGCTTGGACCCGGGAAATAATTCACCCCTCCACTTT
CASSLDPGNNSPLHF
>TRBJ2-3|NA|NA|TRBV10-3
TGTGCCATCAGTGATCAAGACACAGATACGCAGTATTTT
CAISDQDTDTQYF
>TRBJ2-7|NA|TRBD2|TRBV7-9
TGTGCCAGCAGCTTATCCGGGAGGGCCTACGAGCAGTACTTC
CASSLSGRAYEQYF
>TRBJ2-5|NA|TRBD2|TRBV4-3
TGCGCCAGCAGCCAAGACTCTAGCGGGGTTGGCGAGACCCAGTACTTC
CASSQDSSGVGETQYF
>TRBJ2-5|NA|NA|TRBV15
TGTGCCACCAGCAGTCGTATTTTCCAAGAGACCCAGTACTTC
CATSSRIFQETQYF
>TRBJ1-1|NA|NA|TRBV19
TGTGCCAGTAGTATCTGGGCTCAGAACACTGAAGCTTTCTTT
CASSIWAQNTEAFF
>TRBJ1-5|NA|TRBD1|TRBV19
TGTGCCAGTAGTATTCAAGACAGGGGAACGGGTCAGCCCCAGCATTTT
CASSIQDRGTGQPQHF
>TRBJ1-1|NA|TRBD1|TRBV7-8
TGTGCCAGCAGCCAGAACAGGGGGCCCTTCAACGCTGAAGCTTTCTTT
CASSQNRGPFNAEAFF
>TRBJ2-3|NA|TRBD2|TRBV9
TGTGCCAGCAGCGAGGGCGCTAGCGGAGCCACAGATACGCAGTATTTT
CASSEGASGATDTQYF
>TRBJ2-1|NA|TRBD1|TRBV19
TGTGCCAGTAGTAGGGACAGGTGGGGCAATGAGCAGTTCTTC
CASSRDRWGNEQFF
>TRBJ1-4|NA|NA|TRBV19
TGTGCCAGTAGTATACGTGATGAAAAACTGTTTTTT
CASSIRDEKLFF
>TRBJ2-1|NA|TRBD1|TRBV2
TGTGCCAGCAGTGGACCAGACAGGGCACCCTACAATGAGCAGTTCTTC
CASSGPDRAPYNEQFF